These T cell receptor beta chains were read from a single sample in a study of cytomegalovirus exposure and HLA in healthy donors. Assay used: immunoSEQ multiplex PCR; TCRdb lists only in-frame clones, some missing. Of some 150,000 clones listed, about three quarters are singletons. Sequencing was performed on PBMCs. The receptors originated from a female donor in good health and CMV-seropositive. Both conserved end residues are trimmed from each CDR3. Each record gives: V gene, J gene, CDR3 protein.

v_gene: TRBV6-1
j_gene: TRBJ1-2
CDR3aa: ASSEVGSQSNYGYT

v_gene: TRBV6-5
j_gene: TRBJ1-2
CDR3aa: ASRRDANYGYT

v_gene: TRBV9
j_gene: TRBJ2-7
CDR3aa: ASSVGENSYEQY

v_gene: TRBV19
j_gene: TRBJ2-6
CDR3aa: ASSIGRLGRAFGANVLT

v_gene: TRBV5-1
j_gene: TRBJ1-1
CDR3aa: ASSSTRGTEAF

v_gene: TRBV5-1
j_gene: TRBJ2-2
CDR3aa: ASSPEVGSVTGELF

v_gene: TRBV19
j_gene: TRBJ1-2
CDR3aa: ASSGAGGYGYT

v_gene: TRBV2
j_gene: TRBJ2-6
CDR3aa: ASSSRGSGANVLT

v_gene: TRBV7-2
j_gene: TRBJ1-1
CDR3aa: ASSLARRYTEAF

v_gene: TRBV5-4
j_gene: TRBJ2-4
CDR3aa: ASSLTGAKNIQY

v_gene: TRBV6-5
j_gene: TRBJ1-1
CDR3aa: ASMQGRGLGAF

v_gene: TRBV5-1
j_gene: TRBJ2-1
CDR3aa: ASSSSTDEQF

v_gene: TRBV6-5
j_gene: TRBJ2-7
CDR3aa: ASSYSLVPFEQY

v_gene: TRBV18
j_gene: TRBJ1-1
CDR3aa: ASLRGVNTEAF

v_gene: TRBV6-6
j_gene: TRBJ1-1
CDR3aa: ASSRTENTEAF

v_gene: TRBV6-6
j_gene: TRBJ1-2
CDR3aa: ASSAGGVDGYT

v_gene: TRBV7-7
j_gene: TRBJ2-5
CDR3aa: ASSRRDGETQY

v_gene: TRBV7-2
j_gene: TRBJ2-2
CDR3aa: ASSLSGANGELF

v_gene: TRBV2
j_gene: TRBJ2-5
CDR3aa: ASSGSGGALGEPQETQY

v_gene: TRBV9
j_gene: TRBJ1-2
CDR3aa: ASSVGGPGGLGYP

v_gene: TRBV5-5
j_gene: TRBJ2-3
CDR3aa: ASSSLTSIADTQY

v_gene: TRBV19
j_gene: TRBJ2-4
CDR3aa: ASSIVPGVAKNIQY

v_gene: TRBV6-1
j_gene: TRBJ2-2
CDR3aa: ASSLRRFTGELF

v_gene: TRBV5-1
j_gene: TRBJ2-2
CDR3aa: ASNIGVQGISGLTGELF

v_gene: TRBV18
j_gene: TRBJ2-1
CDR3aa: ASSPPGGGEQF

v_gene: TRBV4-1
j_gene: .
CDR3aa: ASSPIQTSGYREQY

v_gene: TRBV6-5
j_gene: TRBJ1-4
CDR3aa: ASSYRGSSEKLF

v_gene: TRBV6-1
j_gene: TRBJ2-7
CDR3aa: ASSEGTSGSYEQY

v_gene: TRBV4-1
j_gene: TRBJ2-3
CDR3aa: ASSQDPTGGADTQY

v_gene: TRBV2
j_gene: TRBJ2-2
CDR3aa: ASRRVMNTGELF

v_gene: TRBV7-9
j_gene: TRBJ2-5
CDR3aa: ASSPPGLAGQETQY

v_gene: TRBV29-1
j_gene: TRBJ2-1
CDR3aa: SARDRGAYNEQF

v_gene: TRBV7-8
j_gene: TRBJ1-5
CDR3aa: ASSNTGTGRDQPQH

v_gene: TRBV11-3
j_gene: TRBJ2-7
CDR3aa: ASSLDGSQYEQY

v_gene: TRBV7-9
j_gene: TRBJ2-7
CDR3aa: SSSLDPQGTYEQY

v_gene: TRBV7-9
j_gene: TRBJ1-5
CDR3aa: ASSLSNQPQH

v_gene: TRBV2
j_gene: TRBJ1-2
CDR3aa: ASSRVTHYGYT

v_gene: TRBV2
j_gene: TRBJ2-1
CDR3aa: ASSAEAGWLNEQF

v_gene: TRBV7-2
j_gene: TRBJ1-1
CDR3aa: ASSPGQGNTEAF

v_gene: TRBV7-3
j_gene: TRBJ1-1
CDR3aa: ASSLTNGNTEAF

v_gene: TRBV30
j_gene: TRBJ2-3
CDR3aa: AWSVWTSGRTDTQY

v_gene: TRBV7-9
j_gene: TRBJ1-3
CDR3aa: ASSPDRGTGNTIY

v_gene: TRBV2
j_gene: TRBJ1-1
CDR3aa: ASSRQGASNTEAF

v_gene: TRBV9
j_gene: TRBJ1-2
CDR3aa: ASSVTGSYGYT

v_gene: TRBV5-1
j_gene: TRBJ2-7
CDR3aa: ASSAMTSGRSHEQY

v_gene: TRBV5-1
j_gene: TRBJ1-1
CDR3aa: ASSLEEDGNTEAF

v_gene: TRBV5-1
j_gene: TRBJ1-1
CDR3aa: ASSLPFGAEAF

v_gene: TRBV5-1
j_gene: TRBJ2-3
CDR3aa: ASSLPDSDPTDTQY

v_gene: TRBV5-1
j_gene: TRBJ2-3
CDR3aa: ASSQRRAPDTQY

v_gene: TRBV6-5
j_gene: TRBJ2-6
CDR3aa: ASSYDTGANVLT

v_gene: TRBV9
j_gene: TRBJ2-3
CDR3aa: ASSVLQGTDTQY

v_gene: TRBV10-1
j_gene: TRBJ2-1
CDR3aa: ASSDQGGDNEQF